The rows below give T cell receptor beta chains drawn from one sample of a study of cytomegalovirus exposure and HLA in healthy donors. Sequenced by immunoSEQ multiplex PCR; TCRdb stores in-frame clones only, minus some. The sample includes more than 95,000 clones, approximately 92% of them seen just once. The specimen sequenced was PBMCs. The receptors stem from a woman younger than 30 in good health and CMV-seronegative. Each CDR3 is given with its conserved first and last residue.

j_call v_call cdr3_aa
TRBJ2-5 TRBV28 CASSFSRGVETQYF
TRBJ2-3 TRBV29-1 CSVEREDTQYF
TRBJ2-1 TRBV5-1 CASSLSGASSYNEQFF
TRBJ1-4 TRBV30 CAWSPQRNEKLFF
TRBJ2-1 TRBV7-9 CASSPQGGSYNEQFF
TRBJ2-5 TRBV29-1 CSAGRAGGPGETQYF
TRBJ2-2 TRBV9 CASSVLAGFGGELFF
TRBJ2-1 TRBV27 CASSLGTAYNEQFF
TRBJ2-3 TRBV5-1 CASSLVGADTQYF
TRBJ2-1 TRBV6-5 CASSYPHDGRAGEQFF
TRBJ2-3 TRBV30 CAWRWLGDRGPDTQYF
TRBJ2-2 TRBV7-9 CASSPTSGGPNTGELFF
TRBJ2-1 TRBV11-3 CASSSQPSGISYNEQFF
TRBJ2-1 TRBV4-1 CASSQASGGFNEQFF
TRBJ1-1 TRBV19 CASTRDREAFF
TRBJ1-1 TRBV30 CAWQGTANTEAFF
TRBJ2-5 TRBV7-9 CASSLVRVIRQETQYF
TRBJ2-3 TRBV21-1 CATRAGFRSTDTQYF
TRBJ2-2 TRBV6-4 CASSWQGNTGELFF
TRBJ1-6 TRBV7-2 CASSFQGSNSPLHF
TRBJ1-2 TRBV27 CASSSSGVNYGYTF
TRBJ2-1 TRBV11-2 CASSTTEGARWGEQFF
TRBJ1-5 TRBV19 CASSIRSGARQPQHF
TRBJ2-7 TRBV7-9 CASLGGSSYEQYF
TRBJ2-1 TRBV7-2 CASSLAQGLPYNEQFF
TRBJ1-4 TRBV10-3 CAISVSWGANEKLFF
TRBJ1-2 TRBV28 CASSSNRGLYGYTF
TRBJ2-7 TRBV28 CASSSQGREQYF
TRBJ1-1 TRBV10-3 CAISELQGVGTEAFF
TRBJ2-3 TRBV7-9 CASSPTGTTDTQYF
TRBJ2-6 TRBV19 CASSLRGRSSGANVLTF
TRBJ2-7 TRBV28 CASGYPLALAVF
TRBJ1-1 TRBV28 CASSLGGRATNTEAFF
TRBJ1-2 TRBV21-1 CATRTGPFGHTF
TRBJ1-3 TRBV4-2 CASRPGTFDTIYF
TRBJ2-1 TRBV5-1 CASSPGLAGENEQFF
TRBJ1-1 TRBV11-3 CASSSAGDNTEAFF